The entry below describes one T cell receptor beta chain. Its specificity is unknown. The sample originates from a study of cytomegalovirus exposure and HLA in healthy donors. Regarding the study as a whole: Across donors, most TCRs were seen rarely, yet some public ones were widespread. Several of the most significant clusters were apparently associated with common viral pathogens in a later analysis. It has been reported that TCR beta sequences accurately predicted the HLA-A and HLA-B alleles of most subjects.

Trimming pared 6 bases from V and 5 bases from J, leaving 13 bases between. The CDR3 is made up of 12 amino acids. Germline V gives CDR1 SQVTM, CDR2 ANQGSEA. The PCR was carried out with 60 Vbeta primers and 13 Jbeta primers. Clones were read by immunoSEQ multiplex PCR, and TCRdb kept only the in-frame ones, dropping some. Its clone listing holds about 110,000 clones. The specimen sequenced was PBMCs. The chain couples TRBV29-1 to TRBJ1-1, with D perhaps TRBD1 (6 bases). The sequence derives from a man between 18 and 35 years old in good health and CMV-seronegative. The CDR3 loop reads CSVLYQGTEAFF. Written as DNA, the CDR3 is TGCAGCGTCCTATATCAGGGGACTGAAGCTTTCTTT.